The clone carrying this T cell receptor beta chain was detected once. Germline V lookup: CDR1 LGHNA, CDR2 YNFKEQ. The CDR3 sequence is 16 residues long. V lost 6 bases and J lost 1, with 18 bases in between. The sample belongs to a study of CD8 T cells in Susac syndrome. In the multiple sclerosis control group, patients were treatment-naive and had stable or active relapsing-remitting disease. Reverse transcription of 0.5 to 1 ug RNA was performed with random hexamers. TCRdb re-derived calls from the immunoSEQ multiplex PCR reads in MiXCR, one entry per CDR3 protein. This table holds 100,000 to 150,000 distinct CDR3 sequences, 90% to 95% found once.

The sequenced material came from CD8+ T cells from PBMCs. The V gene is TRBV4-2, the J gene TRBJ1-1, with a tentative D call TRBD1 (6 bases). The receptor comes from a human donor with multiple sclerosis. The CDR3 nucleotides are TGTGCCAGCAGGTCAGAGCGGGGGGGCCAGAACACTGAAGCTTTCTTT. Its protein product is CASRSERGGQNTEAFF.